The next 27 T cell receptor beta chains were all read from a single sample in a study of blood T cells in healthy people across ages. A second roughly 6 to 12 cycle PCR used barcoded and J-beta primers. MiXCR, applied by TCRdb to the 5' RACE reads, yields one record per CDR3 protein. The repertoire includes around 1,000,000 distinct CDR3 sequences, roughly two fifths of them detected once, and less than 15% sits in the top ten. The sample consisted of blood. Receptors originate from a young man in good health.

Comment on this clonotype: One base away lies a much larger clone, so this may be a sequencing read error. The V and J genes are TRBV5-1 and TRBJ1-1; D perhaps matches TRBD1 (5 bases). V was cut by 0 bases and J by 6 bases, with 15 bases left in between. Germline assignment: CDR1 SGHRS and CDR2 YFSETQ. The CDR3 has 15 residues. CDR3 in amino acids: CASSLEGRGWAEAFF. The CDR3 region has the DNA TGCGCCAGCAGCTTGGAGGGACGGGGATGGGCTGAAGCTTTCTTT.

This clonotype occurred a few times. The chain uses TRBV12-3 or TRBV12-4 and TRBJ1-5, with D unresolved. Trimming shortened V by 3 bases and J by 1 base, and 13 bases separated the two germline ends. The CDR3 loop spans 16 amino acids. CDR3 residues: CASSLGLRVSNQPQHF. DNA for the CDR3: TGTGCCAGCAGTTTGGGCCTTAGGGTGAGCAATCAGCCCCAGCATTTT.

The V call is TRBV3-1, the J call TRBJ2-1, with 8 bases identical to TRBD2. With V trimmed by 0 bases and J by 9 bases, 10 bases remained unmatched. The CDR3 extends over 16 amino acids. Germline V gives CDR1 LGHDT, CDR2 YNNKEL (reference sequence). The CDR3 sequence: CASSQDSAGGMVEQFF. CDR3 bases: TGTGCCAGCAGCCAAGATAGTGCGGGGGGAATGGTTGAGCAGTTCTTC.

This clonotype was observed a few times. The V call is TRBV9, the J call TRBJ2-2; TRBD2 is a possible D gene (5 bases). There are 15 residues in the CDR3. Germline CDR1 and CDR2: SGDLS and YYNGEE. V was cut by 2 bases and J by 5 bases, with 13 bases left in between. CDR3 sequence: CASSVDWLETGELFF. The CDR3 DNA reads as TGTGCCAGCAGCGTGGACTGGCTGGAGACCGGGGAGCTGTTTTTT.

The chain recombines TRBV9 with TRBJ2-1, with 7 bases aligning to TRBD1. Germline V gives CDR1 SGDLS, CDR2 YYNGEE. The V segment lost 2 bases and the J segment 5 bases; nucleotides outside the gene matches: 7. This CDR3 has 15 residues. CDR3 sequence: CASSVGTASNNEQFF. The DNA for the CDR3 is TGTGCCAGCAGCGTCGGGACAGCGAGTAACAATGAGCAGTTCTTC.

V is TRBV29-1 and J is TRBJ2-2; D perhaps matches TRBD2 (5 bases). The germline CDR1 and CDR2 sequences are SQVTM and ANQGSEA. The CDR3 runs 12 residues. The V end was cut by 6 bases, the J end by 7 bases, with 12 bases between. The CDR3 coding sequence is TGCAGCGTCCGACCCGGGGACGGGGAGCTGTTTTTT. Amino acid sequence: CSVRPGDGELFF.

In this sample, this clonotype turned up a few times. The V call is TRBV11-2, the J call TRBJ1-6; TRBD1 matches at 7 bases. Germline V gives CDR1 SGHAT, CDR2 FQNNGV. The length of the CDR3 is 16 residues. Trimming took 1 base from V and 7 from J; bases not matched to a gene: 7. The CDR3 DNA reads TGTGCCAGCAGCTTAGTTAGGCTCAGGGGGAATTCACCCCTCCACTTT. Amino acid sequence: CASSLVRLRGNSPLHF.

This clonotype was counted a few times. The chain is built from TRBV6-1 and TRBJ1-5; D is perhaps TRBD1 (6 bases). The CDR3 is 14 residues long. Germline V gene data show CDR1 as MNHNS and CDR2 as SASEGT. The V end lost 5 bases, the J end lost 5 bases, and 13 bases lay between the germline ends. CDR3 sequence reads: CASSPDRSYQPQHF. CDR3 nucleotides: TGTGCCAGCAGTCCGGACAGAAGTTATCAGCCCCAGCATTTT.

The chain employs TRBV14 and TRBJ1-2; unclear D gene. The germline V gene has CDR1 SGHDN and CDR2 FVKESK. The CDR3 consists of 14 residues. Trimming shortened V by 1 base and J by 8 bases, and 14 bases separated the two germline ends. As DNA, the CDR3 is TGTGCCAGCAGCCAAGCACAGTCCGGAAGGGGCTACACCTTC. The encoded protein is CASSQAQSGRGYTF. Together with reference TRBV14 and TRBJ1-2, the CDR3 gives the full variable domain: EAGVTQFPSHSVIEKGQTVTLRCDPISGHDNLYWYRRVMGKEIKFLLHFVKESKQDESGMPNNRFLAERTGGTYSTLKVQPAELEDSGVYFCASSQAQSGRGYTFGSGTRLTVV.

The rearrangement uses TRBV10-3 and TRBJ1-2; 8 bases are a match to TRBD1. Germline CDR1 reads ENHRY; CDR2 reads SYGVKD. V lost 0 bases to trimming and J lost 7 bases; unmatched junction nucleotides: 13. The CDR3 covers 17 residues. As DNA, the CDR3 is TGTGCCATCAGTGAGTCTACCGACGGGACAGGTCTAGGTGGCTACACCTTC. This sequence encodes CAISESTDGTGLGGYTF.

This clonotype occurred once. The rearrangement links TRBV9 to TRBJ1-5, with 7 nucleotides matching TRBD1. The length of the CDR3 is 15 residues. CDR1 SGDLS and CDR2 YYNGEE come from the germline V gene. V shed 0 bases, J shed 8 bases, and the junction held 8 bases outside the gene matches. As DNA, the CDR3 is TGTGCCAGCAGCGTAGCGTCAGGGGGAGGTGAGCCCCAGCATTTT. Residues: CASSVASGGGEPQHF.

The V and J genes are TRBV9 and TRBJ1-2; the D gene is possibly TRBD1 (6 bases). The germline V gene has CDR1 SGDLS and CDR2 YYNGEE. Trimming removed 0 bases from V and 8 bases from J, with 20 bases in between. This CDR3 comprises 16 residues. DNA of the CDR3: TGTGCCAGCAGCGTAGAACTATCGGGGGCCGAGGAGGGCTACACCTTC. Translated: CASSVELSGAEEGYTF.

The chain combines TRBV4-3 with TRBJ2-5; 8 nucleotides line up with TRBD1. V was clipped by 6 bases and J by 11 bases; unmatched bases: 17. The CDR3 has 15 residues. Germline V lookup: CDR1 LGHNA, CDR2 YSLEER. CDR3 amino acids: CASSQGQVGANEQYF. The CDR3, as DNA: TGCGCCAGCAGTCAGGGACAGGTGGGAGCCAATGAGCAGTACTTC.

The chain links TRBV29-1 to TRBJ1-1; D unresolved. Germline loops: CDR1 SQVTM, CDR2 ANQGSEA. This CDR3 region has 16 residues. Trimming left V 0 bases short and J 5 bases short, with 19 bases between. CDR3 sequence: CSVEDPFGKGGTEAFF. The CDR3 DNA follows: TGCAGCGTTGAAGATCCCTTTGGGAAAGGTGGGACTGAAGCTTTCTTT. Full variable domain (outside the CDR3, taken from reference TRBV29-1 and TRBJ1-1): SAVISQKPSRDICQRGTSLTIQCQVDSQVTMMFWYRQQPGQSLTLIATANQGSEATYESGFVIDKFPISRPNLTFSTLTVSNMSPEDSSIYLCSVEDPFGKGGTEAFFGQGTRLTVV.

The V call is TRBV20-1, the J call TRBJ1-4, with unresolved D. The CDR3 contains 12 residues. CDR1 and CDR2 (germline): DFQATT, SNEGSKA (reference sequence). Trimming took 3 bases from V and 8 from J, leaving 10 bases between them. CDR3 sequence: CSASDGREKLFF. In DNA form, the CDR3 reads TGCAGTGCTAGTGATGGGAGGGAAAAACTGTTTTTT.

This clonotype was detected only a few times. The chain employs TRBV15 and TRBJ2-1; 9 nucleotides line up with TRBD2. The V gene end was trimmed by 0 bases and the J gene end by 9 bases; junction bases not matched to a gene: 9. Germline CDR1 LNHNV, CDR2 YYDKDF (reference sequence). This CDR3 has 16 amino acids. For the CDR3, the DNA is TGTGCCACCAGCAGAGATACGACTAGCGGAAGGGGTGAGCAGTTCTTC. It specifies CATSRDTTSGRGEQFF.

This clonotype occurred a few times. V is TRBV29-1 and J is TRBJ2-3, with D perhaps matching TRBD2 (5 bases). Trimming removed 3 bases from V and 5 bases from J, with 9 bases in between. The CDR3 consists of 12 residues. The germline V gene encodes CDR1 SQVTM and CDR2 ANQGSEA. The CDR3: CSVEAGGDTQYF. In DNA, the CDR3 is TGCAGCGTTGAGGCAGGAGGAGATACGCAGTATTTT.

The J gene is TRBJ2-3, the V gene TRBV2; tentative D call: TRBD2 (5 bases). The germline V and J ends were trimmed by 6 bases and 3 bases, with 13 bases remaining between them. The germline CDR1 and CDR2 sequences are SNHLY and FYNNEI. The CDR3 has 14 amino acids. This CDR3 reads CASRPLATTDTQYF. The CDR3 coding sequence is TGTGCCAGCAGGCCCTTAGCGACGACAGATACGCAGTATTTT.

This clonotype has just a few counts. The gene calls are TRBV20-1 and TRBJ1-2; TRBD1 might be the D (5 bases). This CDR3 spans 15 amino acids. CDR1 is DFQATT and CDR2 is SNEGSKA in the germline V gene (reference sequence). Trimming took off 6 bases at V and 2 bases at J, with 19 bases between the two ends. This CDR3 reads CSATPRDGLNYGYTF. CDR3 DNA: TGCAGTGCCACCCCCCGGGACGGTCTCAACTATGGCTACACCTTC.

This rearrangement joins TRBV15 to TRBJ1-4, with unresolved D. This CDR3 comprises 13 residues. Germline CDR1 LNHNV, CDR2 YYDKDF (reference sequence). Trimming pared 1 base from V and 8 bases from J, leaving 8 bases between. The chain's CDR3 is CATSRGHAEKLFF. CDR3 nucleotides: TGTGCCACCAGCAGAGGGCACGCGGAAAAACTGTTTTTT.

The genes are TRBV27 and TRBJ2-7; no definite D call. Between the trimmed V and J ends, which lost 0 bases and 6 bases, there was a span of 9 bases. This CDR3 is 13 amino acids long. CDR1 and CDR2 (germline): MNHEY, SMNVEV (reference sequence). The CDR3 here is CASSLSIGSEQYF. The CDR3 DNA reads TGTGCCAGCAGTTTATCGATAGGATCCGAGCAGTACTTC.

In its sample, this clonotype was seen once. CDR3 bases: TGCGCCAGCAGCAGGACAGGGGGCGTCAAATACAATGAGCAGTACTTC. As protein: CASSRTGGVKYNEQYF. V and J are TRBV4-3 and TRBJ2-7, with 11 nucleotides matching TRBD1. Per germline, CDR1 LGHNA and CDR2 YSLEER. The CDR3 sequence is 16 residues long. V shed 5 bases, J shed 7 bases, and the junction held 13 bases outside the gene matches.

The chain recombines TRBV6-1 with TRBJ1-5; 8 nucleotides match TRBD1. V lost 6 bases and J lost 0; bases outside the gene matches: 4. The CDR3 runs to 15 residues. The germline V gene encodes CDR1 MNHNS and CDR2 SASEGT. The CDR3 reads CASRLGQGSNQPQHF. The CDR3 DNA is TGTGCCAGCAGACTAGGACAGGGTAGCAATCAGCCCCAGCATTTT.

V and J are TRBV12-3 or TRBV12-4 and TRBJ1-1; D unresolved. Trimming cost V 5 bases and J 1 base, with 11 bases left between them. The CDR3 is 14 residues long. CDR3 protein: CASSDPGKNTEAFF. In DNA form, the CDR3 reads TGTGCCAGCAGTGACCCCGGCAAGAACACTGAAGCTTTCTTT.

Details on this clonotype: The junction departs from germline at one end; a sequencing error may be responsible. The chain carries TRBV12-3 or TRBV12-4 and TRBJ1-6, with 9 bases fitting TRBD1. CDR3 length: 15 amino acids. Here the CDR3 reads CASSPTGTGNSLLHF. In DNA form, the CDR3 reads TGTGCCAGCAGCCCTACCGGGACAGGGAATTCACTCCTCCACTTT.

The V and J genes are TRBV28 and TRBJ2-5, with 9 bases matching TRBD2. V shed 6 bases, J shed 6 bases, and the junction held 8 bases outside the gene matches. Germline loops: CDR1 MDHEN, CDR2 SYDVKM. This CDR3 contains 14 residues. The CDR3 coding sequence is TGTGCCAGCAGCCCTATAGCGGGGGTAAAGACCCAGTACTTC. It is translated as CASSPIAGVKTQYF.

This clonotype was counted a few times. The rearrangement links TRBV6-5 to TRBJ2-1, with 10 nucleotides matching TRBD1. The germline gives CDR1 MNHEY, CDR2 SVGAGI. This CDR3 has 17 residues. The ends lost 2 bases at V and 5 bases at J; junction bases unmatched: 9. CDR3 loop: CASSYRSRDRGNNEQFF. For the CDR3, the DNA is TGTGCCAGCAGTTACCGGTCCCGGGACAGGGGAAACAATGAGCAGTTCTTC.